Included here is one TCR beta chain sequence, with context. What it binds is unknown. The entry originates in a study of cytomegalovirus exposure and HLA in healthy donors. Turning to the study itself: Early on, a data release was issued that held some 91 million unique TCRs from HLA-typed donors.

Whole-study results and caveats: With further analysis later on, most CMV-associated TCR beta chains appeared HLA-restricted. When a later analysis was performed, an Asian-associated ancestry cluster reportedly had fewer N-insertions than the roughly 730-donor mean.

Donors counted as nominally healthy when sampled, yet unrecorded immune exposures were likely. It was with 60 Vbeta and 13 Jbeta primers that the PCR ran. Data came from immunoSEQ multiplex PCR; TCRdb stores just in-frame clones and leaves some out. This sample has a few hundred thousand clones, with 80% to 85% found just once. CDR3 length equals 16 residues. In germline, CDR1 is MGHRA, CDR2 YSYEKL. V gave up 2 bases and J gave up 2 bases; unmatched junction bases: 6. The sequenced sample was PBMCs. This rearrangement joins TRBV4-1 to TRBJ2-1; TRBD2 matches 7 bases. This sequence was found in a woman in her sixties or seventies in good health and CMV-seropositive. CDR3 sequence: CASSQHSLAAYNEQFF. In DNA form, the CDR3 reads TGCGCCAGCAGCCAACATAGTCTAGCGGCCTACAATGAGCAGTTCTTC.